This note documents a single T cell receptor beta chain sequence. Its antigen is as yet unknown. This sample stems from a study of cytomegalovirus exposure and HLA in healthy donors. Whole-study results and caveats: The productive fraction for most TCR beta V segments was about 87% or about 30% in an earlier analysis.

The PCR was carried out with 60 Vbeta primers and 13 Jbeta primers. Using immunoSEQ multiplex PCR, the repertoire was profiled, and TCRdb retains in-frame clones only, with some absent. The sample includes about 130,000 clones, 70% to 85% of them seen just once. CDR3 length: 15 residues. The V gene's germline CDR1 is LNHDA and CDR2 SQIVND (reference sequence). V lost 0 bases and J lost 0, with 8 bases in between. What was sequenced was PBMCs. This receptor was identified in a boy aged 5 to 17 in good health and CMV-seronegative. The rearrangement links TRBV19 to TRBJ1-1; D gene uncertain. The CDR3 loop reads CASSIDPGLNTEAFF. The CDR3 DNA follows: TGTGCCAGTAGTATAGATCCGGGATTGAACACTGAAGCTTTCTTT.